Listed here is a single T cell receptor beta chain. The data are from a study of OX40 agonist ivuxolimab in advanced cancers. Sequenced by immunoSEQ multiplex PCR; TCRdb stores in-frame clones only, minus some. The data hold some 140,000 clones, with 90% observed a single time. The CDR3 is 14 residues long. V lost 4 bases to trimming and J lost 5 bases; unmatched junction nucleotides: 5. The V gene's germline CDR1 is SGHNT and CDR2 YYREEE (reference sequence). Sequenced here: CD4+ or CD8+ T cells sorted from blood, sampled in a trial of the OX40 agonist ivuxolimab. This clonotype originated in an adult with an advanced solid tumor such as melanoma, head and neck, liver or kidney cancer. The rearrangement joins TRBV5-4 to TRBJ2-5; 10 bases match TRBD2. The CDR3 nucleotides are TGTGCCAGCAGCGAGCGGGAGGGCCCCGAGACCCAGTACTTC. It codes for CASSEREGPETQYF.